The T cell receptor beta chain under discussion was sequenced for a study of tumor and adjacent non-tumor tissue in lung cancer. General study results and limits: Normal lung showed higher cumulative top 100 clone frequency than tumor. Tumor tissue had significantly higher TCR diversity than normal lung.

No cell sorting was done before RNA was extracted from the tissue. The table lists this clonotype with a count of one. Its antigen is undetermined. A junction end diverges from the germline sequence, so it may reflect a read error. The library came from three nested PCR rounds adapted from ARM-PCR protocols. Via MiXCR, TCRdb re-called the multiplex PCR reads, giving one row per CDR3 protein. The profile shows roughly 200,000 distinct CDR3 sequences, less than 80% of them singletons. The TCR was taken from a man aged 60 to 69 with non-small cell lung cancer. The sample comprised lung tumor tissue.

The CDR3 bases are TGCAGTGCTAGAGGGACAGCGGGGGCGTTCTACGAGCAATACTTC. It is translated as CSARGTAGAFYEQYF. V gene TRBV20-1 combines with J gene TRBJ2-7; 8 bases line up with TRBD2. CDR1 is DFQATT and CDR2 is SNEGSKA in the germline V gene (reference sequence). There are 15 residues in the CDR3.